This TCR beta chain was documented in a study of blood T cells in healthy people across ages. There are 14 residues in the CDR3. Germline CDR1 and CDR2: SGDLS and YYNGEE. Comments on this clonotype: The target antigen is unknown. The junction does not match germline at one end; this may be a read error.

Study outcomes and limitations: Greater diversity and more naive CD4+ cells were seen in long-lived donors than in aged donors. The donors' CMV status was not determined, possibly confounding changes in expanded clonotypes.

A second PCR of 7 to 11 cycles used a sample-barcoded 5' primer and a J-beta primer mix. Every single cDNA molecule received a tag from a template-switch adaptor with 12 random nucleotides. Per sample, CDR3-containing paired-end reads numbered at least 2.5 million. Each CDR3 protein is one row after TCRdb ran MiXCR on the 5' RACE reads. The table has 890,000 or so distinct CDR3 sequences, around two thirds seen once. The sample taken for sequencing was blood. This chain joins TRBV9 and TRBJ2-1; D call uncertain. This clonotype was sampled from a man aged 30 to 39 in good health. The CDR3 DNA is TGTGCCGGCAGCGTAGCAGGAAGGGCAGAGCAGCAGTTCTTC. Encoded protein: CAGSVAGRAEQQFF. Variable domain in full (rest from reference TRBV9 and TRBJ2-1): DSGVTQTPKHLITATGQRVTLRCSPRSGDLSVYWYQQSLDQGLQFLIQYYNGEERAKGNILERFSAQQFPDLHSELNLSSLELGDSALYFCAGSVAGRAEQQFFGPGTRLTVL.